The clone carrying this T cell receptor (beta chain) was detected many times. The data belong to a study of blood T cell repertoires in COVID-19. Across the study: The United States, Italy and Spain supplied acute and convalescent COVID-19 samples.

Data came from immunoSEQ multiplex PCR; TCRdb stores just in-frame clones and leaves some out. Here the sample spans tens of thousands of clones, approximately 84% being singletons. The CDR3 has 13 residues. V lost 3 bases and J lost 2, with 8 bases in between. CDR1 and CDR2 (germline): SNHLY, FYNNEI. This clonotype was obtained from a human donor in a cohort sampled during active COVID-19. The rearrangement joins TRBV2 to TRBJ2-7; D ambiguous. The source material was peripheral blood. The CDR3 reads CASSDPEPYEQYF. Written as DNA, the CDR3 is TGTGCCAGCAGTGATCCAGAACCCTACGAGCAGTACTTC.